A single sample is the source of the 19 T cell receptor beta chains below, sequenced in a study of Ad26.COV2.S vaccination and SARS-CoV-2 variants. TCRdb keeps only in-frame clones here, not all; method: immunoSEQ multiplex PCR. This sample has about 320,000 clones; around 85% occur once, and the top ten carry around 2%. Described treatment: about 20 received Ad26.COV2.S at low or high dose, single or two shots; about 5 received placebo; per-sample allocation not given. All samples were drawn on day 63, counting from the first vaccine or placebo injection. The sample consisted of peripheral blood, taken in a trial of Ad26.COV2.S vaccine versus placebo. The receptors stem from a person aged 18-60 years who received the Ad26.COV2.S COVID-19 vaccine or a placebo.

J is TRBJ2-3 and V is TRBV5-8, with D possibly matching TRBD1 (5 bases). Trimming cost V 4 bases and J 0 bases, with 15 bases left between them. Germline V gives CDR1 SGHTS, CDR2 YDEGEE. The CDR3 covers 16 residues. The CDR3 spells CASSPPYRPSTDTQYF. The CDR3 nucleotides read TGTGCCAGCAGCCCCCCGTACAGGCCGAGCACAGATACGCAGTATTTT.

The rearrangement joins TRBV19 to TRBJ2-7, with D perhaps matching TRBD1 or TRBD2 (6 bases each). CDR3 length: 14 amino acids. CDR1 LNHDA and CDR2 SQIVND come from the germline V gene (reference sequence). With 6 bases removed from V and 5 bases from J, the gap between germline ends came to 17 bases. The CDR3 loop is CASSRRGARNEQYF. CDR3 nucleotides: TGTGCCAGTAGCAGAAGGGGGGCGCGGAACGAGCAGTACTTC.

This chain joins TRBV5-1 and TRBJ1-4, with 7 bases aligning to TRBD1. Germline values: CDR1 SGHRS, CDR2 YFSETQ. V lost 4 bases, J lost 7 bases, and 10 bases stayed unmatched. This CDR3 comprises 15 residues. In DNA form, the CDR3 reads TGCGCCAGCAGCGTACAGGGGCCCGCGGGTGAAAAACTGTTTTTT. Its translation is CASSVQGPAGEKLFF. Supplemented by reference TRBV5-1 and TRBJ1-4, the full variable domain reads KAGVTQTPRYLIKTRGQQVTLSCSPISGHRSVSWYQQTPGQGLQFLFEYFSETQRNKGNFPGRFSGRQFSNSRSEMNVSTLELGDSALYLCASSVQGPAGEKLFFGSGTQLSVL.

This clone occurred many times. The chain is built from TRBV24-1 and TRBJ1-2; D remains unclear. CDR3 length: 12 residues. Germline loops: CDR1 KGHDR, CDR2 SFDVKD. Trimming stripped 5 bases from V and 8 bases from J, with 11 bases between. For the CDR3, the DNA is TGTGCCACCAGTGTGGGGAGGAGCGGCTACACCTTC. Its protein product is CATSVGRSGYTF.

This clone was found a few times. J is TRBJ2-4 and V is TRBV19; D is ambiguous. The V gene lost 2 bases and the J gene lost 1 base, with 15 bases spanning the gap. The CDR3 runs to 17 residues. Germline CDR1 reads LNHDA; CDR2 reads SQIVND (reference sequence). CDR3 residues: CASSISGSMGAKNIQYF. The CDR3, as DNA: TGTGCCAGTAGTATATCCGGTTCCATGGGGGCCAAAAACATTCAGTACTTC.

This rearrangement joins TRBV7-2 to TRBJ2-7; tentative D call: TRBD2 (6 bases). The CDR3 totals 15 residues. Trimming took off 0 bases at V and 2 bases at J, with 11 bases between the two ends. The V gene's germline CDR1 is SGHTA and CDR2 FQGNSA. This chain's CDR3 is CASSLAASETYEQYF. CDR3 nucleotides: TGTGCCAGCAGCTTAGCTGCTAGCGAGACCTACGAGCAGTACTTC.

This chain links TRBV7-6 with TRBJ2-6; 9 bases match TRBD1. Trimming took 2 bases from V and 5 from J; bases not matched to a gene: 16. CDR3 length: 20 residues. Looked up from germline, CDR1 is SGHVS and CDR2 is FNYEAQ. This CDR3 reads CASSLSSYRGQRNRANVLTF. CDR3 coding DNA: TGTGCCAGCAGCTTAAGCTCCTACAGGGGGCAGAGGAATAGGGCCAACGTCCTGACTTTC. The full variable domain, with the rest looked up from reference TRBV7-6 and TRBJ2-6, is GAGVSQSPRYKVTKRGQDVALRCDPISGHVSLYWYRQALGQGPEFLTYFNYEAQQDKSGLPNDRFSAERPEGSISTLTIQRTEQRDSAMYRCASSLSSYRGQRNRANVLTFGAGSRLTVL.

The chain uses TRBV7-2 and TRBJ2-1; 11 bases agree with TRBD2. Germline loops: CDR1 SGHTA, CDR2 FQGNSA. With V trimmed by 1 base and J by 3 bases, 8 bases remained unmatched. The CDR3 runs 18 residues. As DNA, the CDR3 is TGTGCCAGCAGCTTAGTATCGGGTACTAGCGGGGGCTACAATGAGCAGTTCTTC. It codes for CASSLVSGTSGGYNEQFF. The whole variable domain, filled in from reference TRBV7-2 and TRBJ2-1, reads GAGVSQSPSNKVTEKGKDVELRCDPISGHTALYWYRQSLGQGLEFLIYFQGNSAPDKSGLPSDRFSAERTGGSVSTLTIQRTQQEDSAVYLCASSLVSGTSGGYNEQFFGPGTRLTVL.

This clone was observed a single time. V usage is TRBV19 and J usage is TRBJ2-1; 8 bases match TRBD2. Germline values: CDR1 LNHDA, CDR2 SQIVND (reference sequence). J lost 4 bases, V lost 3 bases, and 8 bases had no gene match. The CDR3 sequence is 16 residues long. The CDR3 nucleotides are TGTGCCAGTAGTATTAACCTCGGGACTAGTTACAATGAGCAGTTCTTC. Amino acids: CASSINLGTSYNEQFF. Looking up the rest from reference TRBV19 and TRBJ2-1 gives the full variable domain: DGGITQSPKYLFRKEGQNVTLSCEQNLNHDAMYWYRQDPGQGLRLIYYSQIVNDFQKGDIAEGYSVSREKKESFPLTVTSAQKNPTAFYLCASSINLGTSYNEQFFGPGTRLTVL.

The chain combines TRBV5-1 with TRBJ2-3, with D possibly matching TRBD2 (5 bases). Germline V gene data show CDR1 as SGHRS and CDR2 as YFSETQ. The CDR3 extends over 16 amino acids. The V and J ends lost 0 bases and 0 bases respectively, with 11 bases between them. The chain's CDR3 is CASSLVGRASTDTQYF. CDR3 DNA sequence: TGCGCCAGCAGCTTGGTTGGGCGGGCTAGCACAGATACGCAGTATTTT.

J is TRBJ1-5 and V is TRBV28; D may be TRBD1 (5 bases). V was shortened by 3 bases and J by 0 bases, with 18 bases between the two germline ends. Germline V CDR1 and CDR2: MDHEN, SYDVKM. This CDR3 comprises 18 residues. The CDR3 loop reads CASSLVGDGPYSNQPQHF. CDR3 nucleotides: TGTGCCAGCAGTTTGGTAGGGGACGGACCTTATAGCAATCAGCCCCAGCATTTT.

The chain couples TRBV7-9 to TRBJ2-2; 8 nucleotides match TRBD2. Germline V CDR1 and CDR2: SEHNR, FQNEAQ (reference sequence). Trimming took 4 bases from V and 1 from J; bases not matched to a gene: 5. The CDR3 extends over 16 amino acids. CDR3 in DNA: TGTGCCAGCAGCTCCCGGGGGGGACAGAACACCGGGGAGCTGTTTTTT. Encoded protein: CASSSRGGQNTGELFF.

Turning to this clone: Other DNA variants within this sample encode the same CDR3. V and J are TRBV3-1 (or the pseudogene TRBV3-2) and TRBJ2-7; 10 positions match TRBD1. This CDR3 spans 14 amino acids. V shed 4 bases, J shed 2 bases, and the junction held 2 bases outside the gene matches. The V gene's germline CDR1 is LGHDT and CDR2 YNNKEL (reference sequence). The CDR3 DNA reads TGTGCCAGCAGCCCGGGACAGGGGCCCTACGAGCAGTACTTC. Its translation is CASSPGQGPYEQYF.

This rearrangement joins TRBV6-1 to TRBJ1-5, with D possibly TRBD1 on 6 matching bases. From germline, CDR1 is MNHNS and CDR2 SASEGT. V lost 1 base, J lost 5 bases, and 15 bases lay in between. CDR3 size: 16 residues. This chain's CDR3 is CASSEEGGRGYQPQHF. For the CDR3, the DNA is TGTGCCAGCAGTGAAGAAGGGGGGAGGGGCTATCAGCCCCAGCATTTT.

The chain combines TRBV11-2 with TRBJ2-7, with 8 nucleotides matching TRBD1. Germline V lookup: CDR1 SGHAT, CDR2 FQNNGV. The CDR3 contains 15 residues. Trimming at V came to 0 bases and at J to 2 bases, leaving 3 bases not matched to a gene. DNA for the CDR3: TGTGCCAGCAGCTTAGAAGGACAGGGAACCTACGAGCAGTACTTC. Protein sequence: CASSLEGQGTYEQYF.

Only one count was recorded for this clone. The gene calls are TRBV3-1 (or the pseudogene TRBV3-2) and TRBJ1-2, with TRBD1 matching 9 bases. This CDR3 is built from 15 residues. V lost 5 bases to trimming and J lost 4 bases; unmatched junction nucleotides: 8. The germline V gene encodes CDR1 LGHDT and CDR2 YNNKEL (reference sequence). The CDR3 bases are TGTGCCAGCAGCTCCCAAGGGGACAGGGTCTATGGCTACACCTTC. Translation: CASSSQGDRVYGYTF.

This clone came up a few times. V is TRBV19 and J is TRBJ1-3; 7 bases agree with TRBD1. The V gene's germline CDR1 is LNHDA and CDR2 SQIVND (reference sequence). V trimming: 5 bases; J trimming: 0 bases; junction bases outside the gene matches: 7. CDR3 length: 16 amino acids. The CDR3, as DNA: TGTGCCAGTAGTCGGGCGAGGACAGGCTCTGGAAACACCATATATTTT. Its protein is CASSRARTGSGNTIYF. Based on the CDR3 plus reference TRBV19 and TRBJ1-3, the full variable domain is DGGITQSPKYLFRKEGQNVTLSCEQNLNHDAMYWYRQDPGQGLRLIYYSQIVNDFQKGDIAEGYSVSREKKESFPLTVTSAQKNPTAFYLCASSRARTGSGNTIYFGEGSWLTVV.

The chain is built from TRBV9 and TRBJ2-5, with D possibly matching TRBD1 (6 bases). V lost 3 bases, J lost 2 bases, and 14 bases lay in between. The CDR3 totals 15 residues. Germline CDR1 SGDLS, CDR2 YYNGEE. The CDR3 DNA follows: TGTGCCAGCAGCGCCAGGGGTATCCTTCAAGAGACCCAGTACTTC. Encoded protein: CASSARGILQETQYF.

The gene calls are TRBV6-5 and TRBJ2-7; TRBD2 matches at 7 bases. Germline CDR1 reads MNHEY; CDR2 reads SVGAGI. The CDR3 is made up of 14 amino acids. V shed 8 bases, J shed 0 bases, and the junction held 7 bases outside the gene matches. CDR3 sequence (DNA): TGTGCCAGCCGGGACTACCAGTCCTCCTACGAGCAGTACTTC. Protein sequence: CASRDYQSSYEQYF.